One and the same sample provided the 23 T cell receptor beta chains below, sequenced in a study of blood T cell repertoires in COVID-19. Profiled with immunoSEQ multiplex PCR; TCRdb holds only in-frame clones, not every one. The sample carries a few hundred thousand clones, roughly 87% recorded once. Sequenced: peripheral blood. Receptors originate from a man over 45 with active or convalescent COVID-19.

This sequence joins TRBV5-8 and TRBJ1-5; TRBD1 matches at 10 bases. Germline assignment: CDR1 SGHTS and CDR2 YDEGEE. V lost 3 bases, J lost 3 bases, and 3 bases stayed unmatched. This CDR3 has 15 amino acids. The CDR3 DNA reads TGTGCCAGCAGCTGGGGACAGGGGAACAATCAGCCCCAGCATTTT. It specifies CASSWGQGNNQPQHF.

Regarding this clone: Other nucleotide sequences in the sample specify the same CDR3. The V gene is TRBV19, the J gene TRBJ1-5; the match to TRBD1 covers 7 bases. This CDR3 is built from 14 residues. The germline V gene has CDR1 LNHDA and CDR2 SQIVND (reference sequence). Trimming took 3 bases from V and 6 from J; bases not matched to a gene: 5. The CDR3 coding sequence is TGTGCCAGTAGTATCCGACAGGGAGGTCAGCCCCAGCATTTT. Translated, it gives CASSIRQGGQPQHF.

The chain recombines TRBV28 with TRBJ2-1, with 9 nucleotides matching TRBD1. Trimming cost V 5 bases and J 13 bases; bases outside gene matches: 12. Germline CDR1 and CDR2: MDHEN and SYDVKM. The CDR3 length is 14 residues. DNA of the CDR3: TGTGCCAGCAGTCTATCAACAGACAGGGGGATACAGTTCTTC. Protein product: CASSLSTDRGIQFF. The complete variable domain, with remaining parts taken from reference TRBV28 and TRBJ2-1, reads DVKVTQSSRYLVKRTGEKVFLECVQDMDHENMFWYRQDPGLGLRLIYFSYDVKMKEKGDIPEGYSVSREKKERFSLILESASTNQTSMYLCASSLSTDRGIQFFGPGTRLTVL.

The CDR3 bases are TGTGCCATCAGTGAGTCTCTCAGGCGGGGCACAGATACGCAGTATTTT. Its translation is CAISESLRRGTDTQYF. V usage is TRBV10-3 and J usage is TRBJ2-3, with a possible D match to TRBD2 (5 bases). The CDR3 has 16 residues. The germline V gene has CDR1 ENHRY and CDR2 SYGVKD. The V end lost 0 bases, the J end lost 1 base, and 11 bases lay between the germline ends.

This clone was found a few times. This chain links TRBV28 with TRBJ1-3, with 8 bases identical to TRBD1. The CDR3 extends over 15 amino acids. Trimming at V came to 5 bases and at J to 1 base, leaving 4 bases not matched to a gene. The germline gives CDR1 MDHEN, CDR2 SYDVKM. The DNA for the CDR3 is TGTGCCAGCAGTATCACAGGGGGTTCTGGAAACACCATATATTTT. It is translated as CASSITGGSGNTIYF.

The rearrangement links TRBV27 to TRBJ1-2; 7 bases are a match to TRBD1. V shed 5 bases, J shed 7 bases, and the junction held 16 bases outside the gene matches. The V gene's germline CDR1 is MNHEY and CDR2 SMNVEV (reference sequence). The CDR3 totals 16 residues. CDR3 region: CASSRTTPGQTSGYTF. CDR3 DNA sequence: TGTGCCAGCAGTAGAACCACCCCGGGACAGACGAGTGGCTACACCTTC.

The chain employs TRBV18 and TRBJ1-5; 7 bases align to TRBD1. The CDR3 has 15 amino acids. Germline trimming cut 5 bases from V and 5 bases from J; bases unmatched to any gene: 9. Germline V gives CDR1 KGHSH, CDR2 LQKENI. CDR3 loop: CASSTAGTVYQPQHF. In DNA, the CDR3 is TGTGCCAGCTCAACCGCCGGGACAGTCTATCAGCCCCAGCATTTT. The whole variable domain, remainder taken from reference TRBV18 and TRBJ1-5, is NAGVMQNPRHLVRRRGQEARLRCSPMKGHSHVYWYRQLPEEGLKFMVYLQKENIIDESGMPKERFSAEFPKEGPSILRIQQVVRGDSAAYFCASSTAGTVYQPQHFGDGTRLSIL.

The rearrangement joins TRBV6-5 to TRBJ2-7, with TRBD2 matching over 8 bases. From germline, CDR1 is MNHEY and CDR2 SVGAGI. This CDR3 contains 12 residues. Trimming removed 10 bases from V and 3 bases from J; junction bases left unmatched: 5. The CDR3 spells CATNAGGYEQYF. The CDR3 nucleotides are TGTGCCACCAACGCGGGGGGCTACGAGCAGTACTTC.

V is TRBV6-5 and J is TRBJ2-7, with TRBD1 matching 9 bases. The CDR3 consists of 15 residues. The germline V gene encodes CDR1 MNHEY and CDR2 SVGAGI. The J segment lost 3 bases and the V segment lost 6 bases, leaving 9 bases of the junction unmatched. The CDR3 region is CASRGQGNSIYEQYF. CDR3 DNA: TGTGCCAGCAGAGGACAGGGGAACAGCATCTACGAGCAGTACTTC.

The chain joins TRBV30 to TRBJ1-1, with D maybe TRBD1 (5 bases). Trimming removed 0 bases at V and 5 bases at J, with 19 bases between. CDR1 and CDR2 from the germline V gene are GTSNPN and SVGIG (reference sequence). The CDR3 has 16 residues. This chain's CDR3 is CAWSVPIGGFSTEAFF. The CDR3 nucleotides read TGTGCCTGGAGTGTACCGATTGGGGGGTTTAGTACTGAAGCTTTCTTT. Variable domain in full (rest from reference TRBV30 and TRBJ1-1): SQTIHQWPATLVQPVGSPLSLECTVEGTSNPNLYWYRQAAGRGLQLLFYSVGIGQISSEVPQNLSASRPQDRQFILSSKKLLLSDSGFYLCAWSVPIGGFSTEAFFGQGTRLTVV.

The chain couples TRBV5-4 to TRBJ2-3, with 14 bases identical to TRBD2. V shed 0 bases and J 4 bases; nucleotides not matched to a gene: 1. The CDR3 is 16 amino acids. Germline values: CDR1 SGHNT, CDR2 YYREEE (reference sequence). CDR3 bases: TGTGCCAGCAGCTTGGTGGGACTAGCGGGGGCAGATACGCAGTATTTT. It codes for CASSLVGLAGADTQYF.

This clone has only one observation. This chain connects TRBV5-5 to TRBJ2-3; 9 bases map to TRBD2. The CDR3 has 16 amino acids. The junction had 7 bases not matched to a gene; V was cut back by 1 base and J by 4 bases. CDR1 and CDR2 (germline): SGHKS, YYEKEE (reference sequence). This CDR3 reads CASSLIAGAGADTQYF. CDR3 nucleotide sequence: TGTGCCAGCAGCTTGATAGCGGGAGCGGGCGCAGATACGCAGTATTTT.

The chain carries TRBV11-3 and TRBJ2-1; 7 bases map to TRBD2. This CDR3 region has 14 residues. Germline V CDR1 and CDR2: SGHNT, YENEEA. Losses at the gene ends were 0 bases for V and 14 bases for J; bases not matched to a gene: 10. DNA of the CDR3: TGTGCCAGCAGCTTAGAGTCAACTAGCGAGGCGAAGTTCTTC. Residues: CASSLESTSEAKFF.

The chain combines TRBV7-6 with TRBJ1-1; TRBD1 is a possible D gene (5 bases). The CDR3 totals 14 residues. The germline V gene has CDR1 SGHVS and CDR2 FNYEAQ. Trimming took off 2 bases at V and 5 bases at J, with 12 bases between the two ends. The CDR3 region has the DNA TGTGCCAGCAGCTTAACGGGGGGTCGGACTGAAGCTTTCTTT. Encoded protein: CASSLTGGRTEAFF.

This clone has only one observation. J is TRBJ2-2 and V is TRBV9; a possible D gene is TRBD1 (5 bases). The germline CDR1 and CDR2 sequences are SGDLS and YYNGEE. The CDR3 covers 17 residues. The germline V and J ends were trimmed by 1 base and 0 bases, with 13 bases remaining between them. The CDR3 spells CASSVRFGASNTGELFF. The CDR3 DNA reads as TGTGCCAGCAGCGTACGGTTTGGGGCATCGAACACCGGGGAGCTGTTTTTT.

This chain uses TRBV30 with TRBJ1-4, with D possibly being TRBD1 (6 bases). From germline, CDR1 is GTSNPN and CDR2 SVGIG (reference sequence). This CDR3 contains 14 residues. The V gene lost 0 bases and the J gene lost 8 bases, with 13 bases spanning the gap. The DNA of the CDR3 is TGTGCCTGGAGTGTGCGGGGGGCAGGGGAAAAACTGTTTTTT. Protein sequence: CAWSVRGAGEKLFF.

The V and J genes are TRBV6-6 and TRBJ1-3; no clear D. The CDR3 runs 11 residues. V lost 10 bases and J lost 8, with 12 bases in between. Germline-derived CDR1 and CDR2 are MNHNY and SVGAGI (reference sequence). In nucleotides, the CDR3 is TGTGCCACCGTACTCGTGGACACCATATATTTT. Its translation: CATVLVDTIYF.

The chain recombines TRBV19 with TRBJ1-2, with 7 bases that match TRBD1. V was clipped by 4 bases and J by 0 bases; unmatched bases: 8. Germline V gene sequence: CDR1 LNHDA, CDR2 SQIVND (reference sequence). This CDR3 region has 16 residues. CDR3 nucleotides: TGTGCCAGTAGTACGAGATGGACAGGATCTAACTATGGCTACACCTTC. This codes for CASSTRWTGSNYGYTF.

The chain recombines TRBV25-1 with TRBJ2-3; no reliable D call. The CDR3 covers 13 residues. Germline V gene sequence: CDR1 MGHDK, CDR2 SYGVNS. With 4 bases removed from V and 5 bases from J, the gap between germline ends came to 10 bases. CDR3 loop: CASSALRQDTQYF. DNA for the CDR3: TGTGCCAGCAGTGCCCTGAGGCAAGATACGCAGTATTTT.

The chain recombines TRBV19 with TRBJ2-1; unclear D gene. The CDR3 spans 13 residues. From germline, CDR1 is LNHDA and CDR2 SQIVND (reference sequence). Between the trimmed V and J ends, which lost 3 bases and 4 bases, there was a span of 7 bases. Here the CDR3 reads CASSIGGYNEQFF. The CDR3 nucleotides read TGTGCCAGTAGTATTGGCGGATACAATGAGCAGTTCTTC.

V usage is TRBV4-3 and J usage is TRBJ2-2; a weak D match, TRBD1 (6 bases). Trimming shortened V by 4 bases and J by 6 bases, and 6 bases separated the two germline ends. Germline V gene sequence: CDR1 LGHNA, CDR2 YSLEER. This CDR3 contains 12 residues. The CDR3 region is CASSRTAGELFF. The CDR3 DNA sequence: TGCGCCAGCAGCCGGACAGCCGGGGAGCTGTTTTTT.

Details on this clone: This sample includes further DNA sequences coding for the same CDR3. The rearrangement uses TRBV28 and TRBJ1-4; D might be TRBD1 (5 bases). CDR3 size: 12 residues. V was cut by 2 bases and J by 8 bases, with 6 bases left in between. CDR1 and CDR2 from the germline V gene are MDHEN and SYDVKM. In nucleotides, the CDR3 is TGTGCCAGCAGTTTAGGGGGGGAAAAACTGTTTTTT. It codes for CASSLGGEKLFF.

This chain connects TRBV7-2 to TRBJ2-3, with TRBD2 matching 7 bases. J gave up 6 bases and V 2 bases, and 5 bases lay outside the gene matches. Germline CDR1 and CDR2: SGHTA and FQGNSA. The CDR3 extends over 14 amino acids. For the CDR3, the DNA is TGTGCCAGCAGCTTAAGGGACTATCGGGATACGCAGTATTTT. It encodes CASSLRDYRDTQYF.